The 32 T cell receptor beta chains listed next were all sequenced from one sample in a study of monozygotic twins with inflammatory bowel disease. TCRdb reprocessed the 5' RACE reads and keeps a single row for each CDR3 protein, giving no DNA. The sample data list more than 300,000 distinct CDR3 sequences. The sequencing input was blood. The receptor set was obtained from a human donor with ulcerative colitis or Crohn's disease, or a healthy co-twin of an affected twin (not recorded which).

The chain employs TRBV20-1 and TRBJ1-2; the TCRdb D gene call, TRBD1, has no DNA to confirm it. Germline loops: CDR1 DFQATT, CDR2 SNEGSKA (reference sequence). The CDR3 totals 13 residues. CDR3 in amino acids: CSAPGSSPYGYTF.

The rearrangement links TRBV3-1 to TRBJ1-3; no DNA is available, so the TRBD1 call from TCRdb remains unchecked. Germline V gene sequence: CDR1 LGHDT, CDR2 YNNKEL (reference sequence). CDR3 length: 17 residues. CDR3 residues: CASSLTLGGAGGNTIYF. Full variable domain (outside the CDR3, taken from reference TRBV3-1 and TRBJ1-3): DTAVSQTPKYLVTQMGNDKSIKCEQNLGHDTMYWYKQDSKKFLKIMFSYNNKELIINETVPNRFSPKSPDKAHLNLHINSLELGDSAVYFCASSLTLGGAGGNTIYFGEGSWLTVV.

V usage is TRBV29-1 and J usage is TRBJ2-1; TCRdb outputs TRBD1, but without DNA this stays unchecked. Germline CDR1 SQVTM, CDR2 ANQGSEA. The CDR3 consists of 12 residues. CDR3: CSASGSRNEQFF.

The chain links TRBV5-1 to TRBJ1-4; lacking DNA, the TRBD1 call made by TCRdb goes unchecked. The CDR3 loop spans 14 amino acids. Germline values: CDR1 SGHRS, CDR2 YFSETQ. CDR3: CASSLGQGSEKLFF.

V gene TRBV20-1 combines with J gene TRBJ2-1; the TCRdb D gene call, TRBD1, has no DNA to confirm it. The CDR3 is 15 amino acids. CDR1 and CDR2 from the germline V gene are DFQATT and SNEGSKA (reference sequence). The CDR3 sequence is CSARDPGGELVEQFF.

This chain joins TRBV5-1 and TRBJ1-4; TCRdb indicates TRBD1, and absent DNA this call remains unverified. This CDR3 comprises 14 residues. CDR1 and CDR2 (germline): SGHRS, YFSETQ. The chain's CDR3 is CASSPRTGNEKLFF. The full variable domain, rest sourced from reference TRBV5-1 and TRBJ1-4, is KAGVTQTPRYLIKTRGQQVTLSCSPISGHRSVSWYQQTPGQGLQFLFEYFSETQRNKGNFPGRFSGRQFSNSRSEMNVSTLELGDSALYLCASSPRTGNEKLFFGSGTQLSVL.

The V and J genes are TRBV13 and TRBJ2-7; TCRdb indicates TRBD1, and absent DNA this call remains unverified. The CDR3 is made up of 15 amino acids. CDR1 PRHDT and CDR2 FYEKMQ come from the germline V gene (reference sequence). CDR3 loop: CASSSGGQGSYEQYF.

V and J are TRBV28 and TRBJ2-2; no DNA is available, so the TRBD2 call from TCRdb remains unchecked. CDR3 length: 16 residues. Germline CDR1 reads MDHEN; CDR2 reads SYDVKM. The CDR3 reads CASRLPGTIYTGELFF.

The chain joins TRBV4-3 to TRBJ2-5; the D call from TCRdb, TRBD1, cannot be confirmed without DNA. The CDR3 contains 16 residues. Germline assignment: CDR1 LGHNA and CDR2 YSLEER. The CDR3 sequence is CASSQDYRGDRETQYF.

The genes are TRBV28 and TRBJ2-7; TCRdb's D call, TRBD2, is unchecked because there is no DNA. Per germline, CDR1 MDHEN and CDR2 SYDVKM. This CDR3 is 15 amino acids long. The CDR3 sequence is CASSFRGLAGHEQYF.

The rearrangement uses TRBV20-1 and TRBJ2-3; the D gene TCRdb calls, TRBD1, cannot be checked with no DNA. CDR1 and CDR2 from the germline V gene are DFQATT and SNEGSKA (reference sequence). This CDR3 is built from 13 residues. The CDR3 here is CSASGTGDGTQYF.

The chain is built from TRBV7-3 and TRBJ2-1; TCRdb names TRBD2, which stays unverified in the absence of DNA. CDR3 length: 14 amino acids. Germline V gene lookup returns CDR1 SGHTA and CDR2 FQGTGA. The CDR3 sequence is CASSLNPSGNEQFF.

Here the CDR3 reads CSAAHRGKNIQYF. The chain links TRBV20-1 to TRBJ2-4; without DNA, the TCRdb call of TRBD1 cannot be checked. The length of the CDR3 is 13 residues. CDR1 is DFQATT and CDR2 is SNEGSKA in the germline V gene (reference sequence).

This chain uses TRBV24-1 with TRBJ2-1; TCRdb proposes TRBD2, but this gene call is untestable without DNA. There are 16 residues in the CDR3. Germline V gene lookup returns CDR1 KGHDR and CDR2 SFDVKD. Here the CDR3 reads CATSDFGTSGSRKQFF.

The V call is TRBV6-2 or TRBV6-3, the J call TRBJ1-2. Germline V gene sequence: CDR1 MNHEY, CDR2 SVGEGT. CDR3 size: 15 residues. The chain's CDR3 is CASSYEGLRHYGYTF.

This CDR3 is CAWGQGSYEQYF. J is TRBJ2-7 and V is TRBV30; the D call from TCRdb, TRBD1, cannot be confirmed without DNA. This CDR3 contains 12 residues. The V gene's germline CDR1 is GTSNPN and CDR2 SVGIG (reference sequence).

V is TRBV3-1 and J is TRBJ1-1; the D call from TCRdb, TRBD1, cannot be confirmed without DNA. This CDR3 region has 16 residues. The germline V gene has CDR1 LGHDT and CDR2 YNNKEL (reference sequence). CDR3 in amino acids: CASSQVKSGGSAEAFF.

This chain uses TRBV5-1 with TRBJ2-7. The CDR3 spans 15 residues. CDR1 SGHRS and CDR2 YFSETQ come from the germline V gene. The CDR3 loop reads CASSFLAASTYEQYF. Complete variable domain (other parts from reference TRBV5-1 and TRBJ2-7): KAGVTQTPRYLIKTRGQQVTLSCSPISGHRSVSWYQQTPGQGLQFLFEYFSETQRNKGNFPGRFSGRQFSNSRSEMNVSTLELGDSALYLCASSFLAASTYEQYFGPGTRLTVT.

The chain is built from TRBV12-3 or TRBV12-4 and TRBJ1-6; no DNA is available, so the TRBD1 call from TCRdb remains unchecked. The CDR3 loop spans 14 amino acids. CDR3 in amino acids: CASSLQGKNSPLHF.

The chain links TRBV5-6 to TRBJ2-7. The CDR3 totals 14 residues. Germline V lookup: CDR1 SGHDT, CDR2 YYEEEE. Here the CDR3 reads CASSLLGNHYEQYF.

The CDR3 sequence is CAWSASSGNTIYF. V usage is TRBV30 and J usage is TRBJ1-3. In germline, CDR1 is GTSNPN, CDR2 SVGIG (reference sequence). This CDR3 is built from 13 residues.

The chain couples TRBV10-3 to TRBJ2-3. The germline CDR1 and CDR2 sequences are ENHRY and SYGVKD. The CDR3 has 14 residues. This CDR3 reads CATSLQTSTDTQYF.

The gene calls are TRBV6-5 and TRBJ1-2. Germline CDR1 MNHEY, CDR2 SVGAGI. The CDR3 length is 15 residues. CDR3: CASSYSGIGSGGYTF.

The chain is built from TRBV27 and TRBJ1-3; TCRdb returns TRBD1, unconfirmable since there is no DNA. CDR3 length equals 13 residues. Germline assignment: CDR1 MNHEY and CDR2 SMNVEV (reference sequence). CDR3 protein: CASSNDRGNTIYF.

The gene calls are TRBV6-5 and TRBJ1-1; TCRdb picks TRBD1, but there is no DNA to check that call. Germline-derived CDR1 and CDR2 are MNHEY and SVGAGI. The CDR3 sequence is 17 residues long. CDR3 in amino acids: CASSYSIGTPKGTEAFF.

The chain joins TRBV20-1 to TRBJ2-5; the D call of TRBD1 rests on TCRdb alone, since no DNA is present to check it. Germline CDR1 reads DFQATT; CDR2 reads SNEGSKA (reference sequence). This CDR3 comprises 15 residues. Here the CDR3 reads CSARVFRTGRETQYF.

The CDR3 loop is CASSLGRATYEQYF. The rearrangement uses TRBV28 and TRBJ2-7. The germline gives CDR1 MDHEN, CDR2 SYDVKM. The CDR3 extends over 14 amino acids.

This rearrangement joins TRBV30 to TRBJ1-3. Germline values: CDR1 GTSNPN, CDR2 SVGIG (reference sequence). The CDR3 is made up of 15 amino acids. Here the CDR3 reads CAWRGVGSAGNTIYF.

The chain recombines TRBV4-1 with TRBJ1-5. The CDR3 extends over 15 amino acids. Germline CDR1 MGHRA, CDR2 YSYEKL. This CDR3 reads CASSQVQDRNQPQHF.

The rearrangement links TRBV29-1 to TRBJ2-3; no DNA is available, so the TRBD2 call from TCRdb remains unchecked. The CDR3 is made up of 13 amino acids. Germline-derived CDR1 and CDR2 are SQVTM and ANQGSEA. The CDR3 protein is CTARAGGTDTQYF.

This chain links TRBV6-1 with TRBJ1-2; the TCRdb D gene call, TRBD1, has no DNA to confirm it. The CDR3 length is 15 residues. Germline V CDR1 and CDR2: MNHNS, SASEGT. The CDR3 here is CASREAVAGVYGYTF.

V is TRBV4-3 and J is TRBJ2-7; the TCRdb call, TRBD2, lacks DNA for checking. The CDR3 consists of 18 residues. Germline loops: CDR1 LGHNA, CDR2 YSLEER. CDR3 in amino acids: CASSQDRDGWGEVDEQYF.